These T cell receptor beta chains were read from a single sample in a study of blood T cell repertoires in COVID-19. The repertoire was sequenced with immunoSEQ multiplex PCR; TCRdb's copy has only in-frame clones and lacks some. The table records tens of thousands of clones, just over 85% of them present only once. Sequences were obtained from peripheral blood. The receptors originated from a human donor in a cohort sampled during active COVID-19. Each CDR3 is given with its conserved first and last residue. A D gene is named only where the DNA matches it firmly. Clone size appears in some rows only: once, few, many, or a class for an expanded clone.

TRBV7-9,TRBJ1-1,-,15,-,CASRFRGEGDTEAFF,TGTGCCAGCAGGTTTAGAGGGGAGGGTGACACTGAAGCTTTCTTT
TRBV19,TRBJ2-6,-,17,once,CASRPSGGLSGANVLTF,TGTGCCAGTAGGCCTTCGGGGGGCCTGTCTGGGGCCAACGTCCTGACTTTC
TRBV30,TRBJ2-3,TRBD1,15,-,CAWSPGTATTDTQYF,TGTGCCTGGAGTCCCGGGACAGCTACCACAGATACGCAGTATTTT
TRBV4-2,TRBJ2-3,TRBD2,16,-,CASSRALAGDVLTQYF,TGTGCCAGCAGTCGTGCGTTAGCGGGAGACGTGCTTACGCAGTATTTT
TRBV5-1,TRBJ1-1,-,16,-,CASSLGPAEGGTEAFF,TGCGCCAGCAGCTTGGGGCCAGCCGAGGGTGGCACTGAAGCTTTCTTT
TRBV18,TRBJ2-5,-,15,-,CASSQSTGTQETQYF,TGTGCCAGCTCACAGAGCACAGGAACTCAAGAGACCCAGTACTTC
TRBV6-2/TRBV6-3,TRBJ1-5,-,17,-,CASSYSDRSDFNQPQHF,TGTGCCAGCAGTTACAGTGACAGGTCGGACTTCAATCAGCCCCAGCATTTT
TRBV18,TRBJ2-3,-,14,-,CASSPYSNTDTQYF,TGTGCCAGCTCACCATATAGCAACACAGATACGCAGTATTTT
TRBV4-3,TRBJ2-7,-,13,-,CASSLGRLDEQYF,TGCGCCAGCAGCCTGGGGCGGCTCGACGAGCAGTACTTC
TRBV4-3,TRBJ1-6,-,14,-,CASSQVMGESPLHF,TGCGCCAGCAGCCAAGTAATGGGCGAATCACCCCTCCACTTT
TRBV10-3,TRBJ2-3,-,13,-,CAIMPSETDTQYF,TGTGCCATCATGCCTAGCGAGACAGATACGCAGTATTTT
TRBV29-1,TRBJ1-5,-,13,once,CSVGDSNYQPQHF,TGCAGCGTTGGCGACAGTAACTATCAGCCCCAGCATTTT
TRBV10-3,TRBJ2-7,-,11,-,CAISDGTKQYF,TGTGCCATCAGTGATGGAACTAAGCAGTACTTC
TRBV4-2,TRBJ1-2,-,15,-,CASSQEERRGYGYTF,TGTGCCAGCAGCCAAGAAGAGAGGAGGGGCTATGGCTACACCTTC
TRBV19,TRBJ2-7,TRBD2,15,few,CASSISLAGSYEQYF,TGTGCCAGTAGTATAAGCCTAGCGGGCTCCTACGAGCAGTACTTC
TRBV28,TRBJ1-4,TRBD1,11,once,CASSFRDSVFF,TGTGCCAGCAGTTTCCGGGACAGCGTGTTTTTT
TRBV6-5,TRBJ2-7,TRBD1,15,-,CASSRDRAYRYEQYF,TGTGCCAGCAGTCGCGACAGGGCCTACCGCTACGAGCAGTACTTC
TRBV24-1,TRBJ2-3,TRBD1,15,once,CATRMTGGATDTQYF,TGTGCCACCAGGATGACAGGGGGCGCGACAGATACGCAGTATTTT
TRBV7-3,TRBJ1-1,TRBD1,14,-,CASSPTGGDTEAFF,TGTGCCAGCAGCCCGACAGGGGGTGACACTGAAGCTTTCTTT
TRBV27,TRBJ2-4,TRBD2,14,-,CASSTGLVKNIQYF,TGTGCCAGCAGTACCGGACTAGTCAAAAACATTCAGTACTTC
TRBV4-2,TRBJ2-1,TRBD2,18,once,CASSQASKTSGAYNEQFF,TGTGCCAGCAGCCAAGCGTCGAAGACTAGCGGGGCCTACAATGAGCAGTTCTTC
TRBV18,TRBJ1-2,TRBD1,13,-,CASSPDRAYGYTF,TGTGCCAGCTCACCGGACAGGGCCTATGGCTACACCTTC
TRBV7-6,TRBJ1-1,TRBD1,19,-,CASSSRDPTTGVSNTEAFF,TGTGCCAGCAGCTCCCGCGATCCGACCACAGGGGTATCGAACACTGAAGCTTTCTTT
TRBV18,TRBJ1-1,-,15,-,CASSPWGGENTEAFF,TGTGCCAGCTCACCATGGGGGGGGGAGAACACTGAAGCTTTCTTT
TRBV7-9,TRBJ1-1,TRBD1,14,-,CASSGQGLNTEAFF,TGTGCCAGCAGCGGACAGGGTTTGAACACTGAAGCTTTCTTT
TRBV3-1/TRBV3-2,TRBJ1-3,-,15,-,CASRGGGSAGNTIYF,TGTGCCAGCAGGGGCGGGGGGTCGGCTGGAAACACCATATATTTT
TRBV2,TRBJ1-2,TRBD1,13,-,CASRDDRGDGYTF,TGTGCCAGCAGAGATGACAGGGGAGATGGCTACACCTTC
TRBV5-4,TRBJ2-1,-,16,once,CASSLRLTASYNEQFF,TGTGCCAGCAGCTTGCGACTGACGGCCTCCTACAATGAGCAGTTCTTC
TRBV12-2,TRBJ2-7,-,11,few,CASRLQYEQYF,TGTGCAAGTCGCTTACAGTACGAGCAGTACTTC
TRBV28,TRBJ1-6,-,16,-,CASSTRGVPHNSPLHF,TGTGCCAGCAGTACCCGGGGGGTGCCCCATAATTCACCCCTCCACTTT
TRBV28,TRBJ2-7,TRBD2,15,-,CASSLWASGNYEQYF,TGTGCCAGCAGTTTATGGGCTAGCGGGAACTACGAGCAGTACTTC
TRBV5-1,TRBJ2-7,-,14,-,CASSLGQSNYEQYF,TGCGCCAGCAGCTTGGGACAGTCTAACTACGAGCAGTACTTC
TRBV12-3/TRBV12-4,TRBJ1-1,-,13,-,CASSSRGDTEAFF,TGTGCCAGCAGCTCTAGGGGTGACACTGAAGCTTTCTTT
TRBV4-1,TRBJ2-3,-,17,-,CASSQAGYRRGTDTQYF,TGCGCCAGCAGCCAAGCCGGGTACAGGAGAGGCACAGATACGCAGTATTTT
TRBV5-5,TRBJ2-7,-,15,-,CASSLAPSSSYEQYF,TGTGCCAGCAGCTTGGCTCCCTCGAGCTCCTACGAGCAGTACTTC
TRBV11-1,TRBJ2-2,-,12,-,CASSLQFGELFF,TGTGCCAGCAGCTTACAGTTCGGGGAGCTGTTTTTT
TRBV7-2,TRBJ1-2,TRBD1,15,-,CASSSPPGQGIGYTF,TGTGCCAGCAGCTCCCCGCCGGGACAGGGGATTGGCTACACCTTC
TRBV19,TRBJ2-1,TRBD2,15,-,CASVTTGTRGNEQFF,TGTGCCAGTGTAACCACCGGGACTAGAGGCAATGAGCAGTTCTTC
TRBV5-1,TRBJ2-1,TRBD2,18,-,CASSIEQAGGGRTGEQFF,TGCGCCAGCAGCATAGAGCAAGCGGGAGGAGGCCGTACGGGTGAGCAGTTCTTC
TRBV27,TRBJ2-7,TRBD1,15,once,CASSLKAGGTYEQYF,TGTGCCAGCAGTTTAAAGGCAGGGGGCACCTACGAGCAGTACTTC
TRBV28,TRBJ2-7,TRBD1,12,-,CASRTGDYEQYF,TGTGCCAGCCGGACAGGGGACTACGAGCAGTACTTC
TRBV3-1/TRBV3-2,TRBJ1-6,TRBD1,12,few,CASSQSRTGLHF,TGTGCCAGCAGCCAATCCAGGACAGGCCTCCACTTT
TRBV2,TRBJ1-1,-,14,-,CASRPQSMNTEAFF,TGTGCCAGCAGGCCACAGTCCATGAACACTGAAGCTTTCTTT
TRBV27,TRBJ1-2,-,13,-,CASSLGTGIGYTF,TGTGCCAGCAGTTTAGGAACAGGGATTGGCTACACCTTC
TRBV21-1,TRBJ2-2,-,16,-,CASSKKTGGNTGELFF,TGTGCCAGCAGCAAGAAGACAGGGGGTAACACCGGGGAGCTGTTTTTT
TRBV4-3,TRBJ2-1,TRBD1,15,-,CASSQGDRRNNEQFF,TGCGCCAGCAGCCAAGGGGACAGGAGAAACAATGAGCAGTTCTTC
TRBV27,TRBJ1-1,-,14,-,CASSQTTPITEAFF,TGTGCCAGCAGCCAAACAACACCCATCACTGAAGCTTTCTTT
TRBV7-8,TRBJ2-3,-,16,-,CASGPGSGVNTDTQYF,TGTGCCAGCGGCCCGGGTTCGGGGGTGAACACAGATACGCAGTATTTT
TRBV5-4,TRBJ2-2,-,16,-,CASSLGNRSNTGELFF,TGTGCCAGCAGCTTGGGAAACAGGTCGAACACCGGGGAGCTGTTTTTT
TRBV18,TRBJ2-4,-,14,-,CASSSRRLDTIQYF,TGTGCCAGCTCATCCCGCCGACTAGACACGATTCAGTACTTC
TRBV7-9,TRBJ2-7,-,13,-,CASSLGTVYEQYF,TGTGCCAGCAGCTTAGGGACAGTTTACGAGCAGTACTTC
TRBV6-6,TRBJ1-3,-,15,-,CASCPAGYSGNTIYF,TGTGCCAGCTGCCCCGCGGGGTACTCTGGAAACACCATATATTTT
TRBV11-1,TRBJ2-1,-,15,-,CASSSDGGSYNEQFF,TGTGCCAGCAGTTCAGACGGCGGCTCCTACAATGAGCAGTTCTTC
TRBV7-2,TRBJ2-3,TRBD2,17,-,CASSPNVAGSFADTQYF,TGTGCCAGCAGTCCGAACGTAGCGGGAAGTTTCGCAGATACGCAGTATTTT
TRBV6-5,TRBJ1-3,-,12,-,CAVQGTGNTIYF,TGTGCCGTGCAGGGTACTGGAAACACCATATATTTT
TRBV19,TRBJ2-1,TRBD1,16,-,CASSDPLRDRYNEQFF,TGTGCCAGTAGCGACCCGCTCCGGGACAGATACAATGAGCAGTTCTTC
TRBV6-4,TRBJ2-3,TRBD1,14,-,CASSAGTGGLTQYF,TGTGCCAGCAGTGCCGGGACAGGGGGCTTAACGCAGTATTTT
TRBV10-3,TRBJ2-5,TRBD2,15,-,CAINSALAGQETQYF,TGTGCCATCAATTCTGCTCTAGCGGGCCAAGAGACCCAGTACTTC
TRBV13,TRBJ2-5,-,15,-,CASSLARGAQETQYF,TGTGCCAGCAGCTTAGCCCGGGGGGCCCAAGAGACCCAGTACTTC